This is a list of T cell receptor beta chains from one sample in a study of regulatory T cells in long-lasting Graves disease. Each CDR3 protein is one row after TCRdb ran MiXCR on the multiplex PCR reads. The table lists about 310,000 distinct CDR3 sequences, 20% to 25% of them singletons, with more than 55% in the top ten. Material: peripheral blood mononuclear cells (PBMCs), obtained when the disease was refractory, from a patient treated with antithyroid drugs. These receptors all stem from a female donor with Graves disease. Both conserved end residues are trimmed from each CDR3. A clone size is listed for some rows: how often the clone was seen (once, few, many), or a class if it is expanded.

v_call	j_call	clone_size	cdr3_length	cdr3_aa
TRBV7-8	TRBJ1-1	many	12	ASSRWTDNTEAF
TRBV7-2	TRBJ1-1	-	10	ASGLDRSEAF
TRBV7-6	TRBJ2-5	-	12	ASSPRTSGETQY
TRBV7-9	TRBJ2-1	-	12	ASSSDRGLNEQF
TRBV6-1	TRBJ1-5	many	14	ASVTMAGDSRGPQH
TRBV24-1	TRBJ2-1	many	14	ATSDSSGTEYNEQF
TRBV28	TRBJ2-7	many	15	ASSFDRARALTYEQY
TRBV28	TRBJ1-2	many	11	ASSLTGGIGYT
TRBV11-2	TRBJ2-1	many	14	ASSLAGGGAYNEQF
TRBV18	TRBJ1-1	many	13	ASSPLGNGPAEAF
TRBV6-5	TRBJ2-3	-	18	ASSYSGGSLAGGPTDTQY
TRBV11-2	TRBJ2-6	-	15	ASSAPGGTWGTNVLT
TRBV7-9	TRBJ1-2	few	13	ASSPWDGANYGYT
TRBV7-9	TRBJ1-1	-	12	ASSFSTGHTEAF
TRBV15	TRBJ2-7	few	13	ATSRDVWGSYEQY
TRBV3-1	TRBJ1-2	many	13	ASSQDQTINYGYT
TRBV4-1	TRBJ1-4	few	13	ASSPTGGGSEKLF
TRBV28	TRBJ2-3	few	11	ASSWTNTDTQY